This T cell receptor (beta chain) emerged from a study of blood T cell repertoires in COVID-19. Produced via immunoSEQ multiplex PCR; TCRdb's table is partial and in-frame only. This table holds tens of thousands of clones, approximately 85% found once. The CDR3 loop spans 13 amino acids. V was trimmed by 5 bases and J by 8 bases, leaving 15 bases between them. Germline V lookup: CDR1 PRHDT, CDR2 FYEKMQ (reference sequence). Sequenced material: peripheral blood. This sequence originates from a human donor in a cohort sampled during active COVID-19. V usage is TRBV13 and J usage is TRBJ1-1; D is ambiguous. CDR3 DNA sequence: TGTGCCAGCAGCACCCGGGGATACCTCGAAGCTTTCTTT. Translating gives CASSTRGYLEAFF.